The clone carrying this TCR beta chain has only one observation. The sample originates from a study of blood T cell repertoires in COVID-19. Study-level information: From the United States, Italy and Spain came samples of acute and convalescent COVID-19. From T cells, B-cell-depleted T cells, or PBMCs came the material, which was cDNA or gDNA.

The table came from immunoSEQ multiplex PCR; TCRdb's copy has only in-frame clones and leaves some out. The table records roughly 100,000 clones, over 70% of them present only once. V was clipped by 2 bases and J by 2 bases, with 7 bases between them. This CDR3 has 13 amino acids. Germline loops: CDR1 ENHRY, CDR2 SYGVKD. The chain carries TRBV10-3 and TRBJ2-7; weak D call: TRBD1 (5 bases). This receptor was taken from a man in his forties or fifties with acute or convalescent COVID-19. The sequenced sample consisted of peripheral blood. CDR3 loop: CAISEDSTYEQYF. The CDR3, as DNA: TGTGCCATCAGTGAGGACAGTACCTACGAGCAGTACTTC.